The source of this T cell receptor (beta chain) is a study of blood T cell repertoires in COVID-19. Assay: immunoSEQ multiplex PCR; the TCRdb copy retains only in-frame clones and omits some. The sample includes some 230,000 clones, around 86% of them seen just once. The V end was cut by 1 base, the J end by 6 bases, with 19 bases between. The CDR3 is made up of 16 amino acids. Germline V gene lookup returns CDR1 SGHRS and CDR2 YFSETQ. The rearrangement joins TRBV5-1 to TRBJ1-2; the D gene is possibly TRBD1 (5 bases). This TCR was sampled from a woman in her 50s with COVID-19, enrolled during active disease. The sequencing input was peripheral blood. The CDR3 DNA follows: TGCGCCAGCAGCTTGTCAAGCCCCCCAGGGCTCAATGGCTACACCTTC. Its protein product is CASSLSSPPGLNGYTF. The whole variable domain, remainder taken from reference TRBV5-1 and TRBJ1-2, is KAGVTQTPRYLIKTRGQQVTLSCSPISGHRSVSWYQQTPGQGLQFLFEYFSETQRNKGNFPGRFSGRQFSNSRSEMNVSTLELGDSALYLCASSLSSPPGLNGYTFGSGTRLTVV.